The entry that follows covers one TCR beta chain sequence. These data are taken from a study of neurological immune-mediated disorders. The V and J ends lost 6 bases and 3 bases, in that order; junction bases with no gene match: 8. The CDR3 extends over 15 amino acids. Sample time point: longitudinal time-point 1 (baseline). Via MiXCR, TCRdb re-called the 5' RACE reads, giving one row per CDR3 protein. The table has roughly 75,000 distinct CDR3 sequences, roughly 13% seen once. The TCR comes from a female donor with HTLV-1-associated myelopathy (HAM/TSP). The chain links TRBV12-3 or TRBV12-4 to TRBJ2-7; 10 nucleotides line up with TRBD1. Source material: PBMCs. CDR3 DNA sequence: TGTGCCAGCAGGCAAACAGGGACAGGGGACTACGAGCAGTACTTC. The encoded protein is CASRQTGTGDYEQYF.